Listed below are T cell receptor beta chains from one sample, sequenced in a study of cytomegalovirus exposure and HLA in healthy donors. Libraries were prepared by immunoSEQ multiplex PCR; TCRdb keeps only in-frame clonotypes and omits some of them. The repertoire holds roughly 63,000 clones, with about 75% as singletons. What was sequenced was PBMCs. All receptors come from a woman between 40 and 50 years old in good health and CMV-seropositive. Both conserved end residues are part of each CDR3. The D gene is left open where the match is weak. Only part of the rows carry a size: once, few, many, or a class if the clone is expanded.

V gene	D gene	clone size	J gene	CDR3 DNA	CDR3 protein
TRBV29-1	NA	NA	TRBJ1-1	TGCAGCGTCCAACAGGAGAACACTGAAGCTTTCTTT	CSVQQENTEAFF
TRBV9	TRBD1	NA	TRBJ1-1	TGTGCCAGCAGCGTGTGGACAGGGGGCCTGGGGACTGAAGCTTTCTTT	CASSVWTGGLGTEAFF
TRBV5-8	TRBD2	few	TRBJ2-1	TGTGCCAGCAGACCCCTAGCGGGGGCCAACAATGAGCAGTTCTTC	CASRPLAGANNEQFF
TRBV5-4	TRBD2	NA	TRBJ2-3	TGTGCCAGCAGCTTGGCGGCTAGCGGGGGGAGCACAGATACGCAGTATTTT	CASSLAASGGSTDTQYF
TRBV5-6	NA	once	TRBJ1-2	TGTGCCAGCAGCCCGACAGATAACTATGGCTACACCTTC	CASSPTDNYGYTF
TRBV4-3	TRBD1	few	TRBJ2-7	TGCGCCAGCAGCCAAACCCAGGGGGCCGACGAGCAGTACTTC	CASSQTQGADEQYF
TRBV2	TRBD1	NA	TRBJ1-6	TGTGCCAGCAGTGGACCGGGACAGGTTAATTCACCCCTCCACTTT	CASSGPGQVNSPLHF
TRBV19	NA	NA	TRBJ1-4	TGTGCCAGTACTCGCCCGGACAGCGCCAATGAAAAACTGTTTTTT	CASTRPDSANEKLFF
TRBV7-2	NA	few	TRBJ1-2	TGTGCCAGCAGCCAGGGCGGGGTCAATCCCTATGGCTACACCTTC	CASSQGGVNPYGYTF
TRBV10-3	TRBD1	NA	TRBJ2-7	TGTGCCATCAGTGAGTCGGGACAGTCCTACGAGCAGTACTTC	CAISESGQSYEQYF
TRBV27	TRBD1	NA	TRBJ2-1	TGTGCCAGCAGTTCCCGGACAGGGGGCGGCCAGCAGTTCTTC	CASSSRTGGGQQFF
TRBV5-4	NA	NA	TRBJ2-3	TGTGCCAGCAGCTTGGAGGGCTCGGGGGATACGCAGTATTTT	CASSLEGSGDTQYF
TRBV11-2	TRBD1	NA	TRBJ1-1	TGTGCCAGCAGCCCGGGACAGGGGGTGAACACTGAAGCTTTCTTT	CASSPGQGVNTEAFF
TRBV5-1	NA	NA	TRBJ1-4	TGCGCCAGCAGCTTAAGGGGTGGCGAAAAACTGTTTTTT	CASSLRGGEKLFF
TRBV6-5	TRBD1	NA	TRBJ1-2	TGTGCCAGCAGTTCCGCCGGGACAGGAGTCTACACCTTC	CASSSAGTGVYTF
TRBV7-9	TRBD1	NA	TRBJ2-5	TGTGCCAGCAGCTCCCGGACAGGGGCGGAGACCCAGTACTTC	CASSSRTGAETQYF
TRBV2	NA	NA	TRBJ2-7	TGTGCCAGCAGGACTAGCTACGAGCAGTACTTC	CASRTSYEQYF
TRBV21-1	NA	NA	TRBJ1-2	TGTGCCAGTCAGACAACACAGGGGGACGCCTATGGCTACACCTTC	CASQTTQGDAYGYTF
TRBV5-1	NA	NA	TRBJ1-2	TGCGCCAGCAGCTCCCTACCGGGAGTTAACTATGGCTACACCTTC	CASSSLPGVNYGYTF
TRBV9	TRBD1	NA	TRBJ1-4	TGTGCCAGCAGCGCGGGGACAGGGGGTAGTGAAAAACTGTTTTTT	CASSAGTGGSEKLFF
TRBV11-2	NA	few	TRBJ1-5	TGTGCCAGCAGCTTAGGGTCAGGGAACCAGCCCCAGCATTTT	CASSLGSGNQPQHF
TRBV30	NA	NA	TRBJ1-6	TGTGCCCGGGCCGGGCAGGGGAATTCACCCCTCCACTTT	CARAGQGNSPLHF
TRBV9	TRBD1	NA	TRBJ2-3	TGTGCCAGCACGAGGGGGACAGGGGCCACAGATACGCAGTATTTT	CASTRGTGATDTQYF
TRBV6-1	TRBD1	NA	TRBJ1-1	TGTGCCAGCATTGCGACAGGGGGCAGAAACACTGAAGCTTTCTTT	CASIATGGRNTEAFF
TRBV25-1	TRBD1	NA	TRBJ1-2	TGTGCCAGCAGTCCTCGTGACAGGGTGAATGGCTACACCTTC	CASSPRDRVNGYTF
TRBV6-5	TRBD1	once	TRBJ1-2	TGTGCCAGCAGTGGCTGGGACAGGGACCTCTATGGCTACACCTTC	CASSGWDRDLYGYTF
TRBV30	TRBD1	once	TRBJ2-1	TGTGCCTGGAGGACAGGGAACTATGGTGAGCAGTTCTTC	CAWRTGNYGEQFF
TRBV7-9	TRBD2	NA	TRBJ2-2	TGTGCCAGCAGCCCCGGGAGGGACAACTACGGGGAGCTGTTTTTT	CASSPGRDNYGELFF
TRBV5-4	NA	NA	TRBJ1-1	TGTGCCAGCAGCTTGGGGGCCGTGAACACTGAAGCTTTCTTT	CASSLGAVNTEAFF
TRBV10-3	TRBD1	NA	TRBJ1-6	TGTGCCATCAGTGAGTCGGGACAGTTAAATTCACCCCTCCACTTT	CAISESGQLNSPLHF
TRBV5-1	NA	NA	TRBJ2-2	TGCGCCAGCAGCTTCGGAAGGGGCCAGATCGGGGAGCTGTTTTTT	CASSFGRGQIGELFF
TRBV7-9	NA	NA	TRBJ2-5	TGTGCCAGCAGCCCCCTCGGGGGGCGGCAAGAGACCCAGTACTTC	CASSPLGGRQETQYF
TRBV11-2	NA	NA	TRBJ2-2	TGTGCCAGCAGATCACTCAGGCAGAACACCGGGGAGCTGTTTTTT	CASRSLRQNTGELFF
TRBV2	NA	once	TRBJ1-2	TGTGCCAGCAGTGGTACAGGGAACTATGGCTACACCTTC	CASSGTGNYGYTF
TRBV19	NA	NA	TRBJ2-6	TGTGCCAGTAGTACCTTGGCGGCGGGGGCCAACGTCCTGACTTTC	CASSTLAAGANVLTF
TRBV5-1	TRBD1	once	TRBJ2-7	TGCGCCAGCGGCCCCGGGACAGCCTTCGGGGAGCAGTACTTC	CASGPGTAFGEQYF
TRBV6-1	NA	NA	TRBJ1-1	TGTGCCAGCAGTGGGGAGGGGGGCGGGTGGATAATGGACACTGAAGCTTTCTTT	CASSGEGGGWIMDTEAFF
TRBV15	NA	once	TRBJ2-7	TGTGCCACCAGCAGAGCGGGGGTATCCTCCTACGAGCAGTACTTC	CATSRAGVSSYEQYF
TRBV18	TRBD1	few	TRBJ2-1	TGTGCCAGCTCAGCCCGACAGGGAATAAATGAGCAGTTCTTC	CASSARQGINEQFF